This T cell receptor beta chain was retrieved from a study of blood T cell repertoires in COVID-19. Study details: Sites across the United States, Italy and Spain contributed samples from acute and convalescent COVID-19. The cDNA or gDNA used as material had been derived from T cells, B-cell-depleted T cells, or PBMCs.

The CDR3 is made up of 15 amino acids. The germline V and J ends were trimmed by 3 bases and 2 bases, with 15 bases remaining between them. The germline V gene encodes CDR1 SGHRS and CDR2 YFSETQ. Original methodology: The assay estimated nucleated cells by amplifying reference gene primers. Data came from immunoSEQ multiplex PCR; TCRdb stores just in-frame clones and leaves some out. V and J calls and clone size follow that table, whereas D and trimming were derived from the DNA. The sample carries 150,000 to 200,000 clones, roughly 83% recorded once. The clonotype comes from a human donor in a cohort sampled during active COVID-19. V is TRBV5-1 and J is TRBJ2-7; a possible D gene is TRBD1 (6 bases). The material sequenced was peripheral blood. The CDR3 coding sequence is TGCGCCAGCAGCTCGACAGGCACTCTCCCCTACGAGCAGTACTTC. This translates into CASSSTGTLPYEQYF. The full variable domain, in which reference TRBV5-1 and TRBJ2-7 provide the parts outside the CDR3, is KAGVTQTPRYLIKTRGQQVTLSCSPISGHRSVSWYQQTPGQGLQFLFEYFSETQRNKGNFPGRFSGRQFSNSRSEMNVSTLELGDSALYLCASSSTGTLPYEQYFGPGTRLTVT.